Described below is a single T cell receptor (beta chain) sequence and its context. V was cut by 5 bases and J by 4 bases, with 23 bases left in between. This CDR3 is 17 amino acids long. Germline V gene data show CDR1 as LNHDA and CDR2 as SQIVND (reference sequence). These data belong to a study of blood T cell repertoires in COVID-19. Whole-study context: T cells, B-cell-depleted T cells, or PBMCs provided the cDNA or gDNA that served as material.

In the original processing: Reference gene primer amplification gave nucleated cell count estimates. Measured with immunoSEQ multiplex PCR; TCRdb has only the in-frame clones, and not every one. V, J and clone size are taken as reported in that table, and D and trimming were inferred from the DNA itself. The sample lists tens of thousands of clones, almost 90% seen once, with around 2.5% in the top ten. The sample consisted of peripheral blood. The chain uses TRBV19 and TRBJ1-2; D might be TRBD1 (5 bases). This clonotype was sampled from a human donor in a cohort sampled during active COVID-19. The CDR3 is CASSPTLDRILAYGYTF. The CDR3, as DNA: TGTGCCAGTAGTCCAACTCTCGACAGAATCCTTGCCTATGGCTACACCTTC.